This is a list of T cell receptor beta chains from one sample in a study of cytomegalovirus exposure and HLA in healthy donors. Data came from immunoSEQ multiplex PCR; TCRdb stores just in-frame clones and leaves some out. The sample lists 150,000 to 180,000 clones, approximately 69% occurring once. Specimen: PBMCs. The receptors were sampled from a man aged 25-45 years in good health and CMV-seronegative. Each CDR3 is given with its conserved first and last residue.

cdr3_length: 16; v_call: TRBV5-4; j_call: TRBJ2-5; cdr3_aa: CASSLGQGQNQETQYF
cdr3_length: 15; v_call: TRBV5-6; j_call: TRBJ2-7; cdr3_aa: CASSLGSGRGYEQYF
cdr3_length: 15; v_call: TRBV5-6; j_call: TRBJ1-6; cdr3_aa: CASREGLSENSPLHF
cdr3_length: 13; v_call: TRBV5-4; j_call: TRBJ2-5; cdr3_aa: CASSFYGQETQYF
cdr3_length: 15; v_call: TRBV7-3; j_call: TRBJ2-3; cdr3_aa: CASSQEGQGVDTQYF
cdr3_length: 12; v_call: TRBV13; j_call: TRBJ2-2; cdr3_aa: CASTGEPGELFF
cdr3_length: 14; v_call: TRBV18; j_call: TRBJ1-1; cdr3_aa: CASSPRQGNTEAFF
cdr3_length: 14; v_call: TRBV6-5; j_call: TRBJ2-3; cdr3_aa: CASRTSGGPDTQYF
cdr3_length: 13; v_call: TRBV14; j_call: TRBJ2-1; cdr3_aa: CASSLRGSDEQFF
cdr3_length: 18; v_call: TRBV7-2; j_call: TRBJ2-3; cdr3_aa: CASSLGFVGAAFPDTQYF
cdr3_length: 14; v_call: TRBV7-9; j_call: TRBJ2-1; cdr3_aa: CASTLGGPGGEQFF
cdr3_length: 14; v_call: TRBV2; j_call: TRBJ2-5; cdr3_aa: CASTWGRSQETQYF
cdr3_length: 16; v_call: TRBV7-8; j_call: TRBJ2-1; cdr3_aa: CASSLWTSGLYNEQFF
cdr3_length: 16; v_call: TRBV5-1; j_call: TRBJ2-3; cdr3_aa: CASTLGTRSSTDTQYF
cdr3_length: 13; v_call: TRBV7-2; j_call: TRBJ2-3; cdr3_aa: CASSGQVTDTQYF
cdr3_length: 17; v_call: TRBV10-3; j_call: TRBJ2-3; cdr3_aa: CAISELLTSGGADTQYF
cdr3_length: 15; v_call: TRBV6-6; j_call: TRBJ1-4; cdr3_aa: CASSYYQGSNEKLFF
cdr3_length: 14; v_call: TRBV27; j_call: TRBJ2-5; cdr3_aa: CASSLQSGEGTQYF
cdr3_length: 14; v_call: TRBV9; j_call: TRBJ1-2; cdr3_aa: CASSDGTGGWGYTF
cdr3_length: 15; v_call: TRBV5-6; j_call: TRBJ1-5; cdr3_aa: CASSLDGARNQPQHF
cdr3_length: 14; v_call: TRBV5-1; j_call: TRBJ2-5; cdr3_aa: CASSLVGREETQYF
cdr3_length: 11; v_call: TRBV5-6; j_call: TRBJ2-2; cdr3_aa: CASVSRGELFF
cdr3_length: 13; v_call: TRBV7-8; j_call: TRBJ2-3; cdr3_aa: CASRPDYTDTQYF
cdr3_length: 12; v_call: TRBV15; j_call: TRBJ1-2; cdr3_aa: CAPRRANYGYPF
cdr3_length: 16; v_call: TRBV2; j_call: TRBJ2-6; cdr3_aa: CASSEARGGRANVLTF
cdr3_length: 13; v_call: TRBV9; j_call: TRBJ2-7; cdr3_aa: CASSVATGWEQYF
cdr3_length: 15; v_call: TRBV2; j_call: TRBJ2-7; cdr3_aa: CASRQTGIGSYEQYF
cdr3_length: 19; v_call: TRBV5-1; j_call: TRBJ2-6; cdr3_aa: CASSLDGTGHTSGANVLTF
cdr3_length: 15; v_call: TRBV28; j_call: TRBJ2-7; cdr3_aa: CASSLRTSISYEQYF
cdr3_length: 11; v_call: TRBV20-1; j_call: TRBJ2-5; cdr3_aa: CSASDRKTQYF
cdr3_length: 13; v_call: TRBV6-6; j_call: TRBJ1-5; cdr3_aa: CASSNTGVQPQHF
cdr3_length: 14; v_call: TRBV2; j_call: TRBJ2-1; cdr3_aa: CASKGEGGDAEQFF
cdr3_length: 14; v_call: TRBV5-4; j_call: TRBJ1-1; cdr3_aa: CASSPRTGGTEAFF
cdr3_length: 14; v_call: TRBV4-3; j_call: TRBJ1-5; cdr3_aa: CASSQDRGYQPQHF
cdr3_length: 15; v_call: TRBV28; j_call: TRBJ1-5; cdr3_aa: CASSLGPLGGQPQHF
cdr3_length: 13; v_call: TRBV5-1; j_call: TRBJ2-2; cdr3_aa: CASSPANTGELFF
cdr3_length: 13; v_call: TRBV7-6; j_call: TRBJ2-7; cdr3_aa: CASGGTGGHEQYF
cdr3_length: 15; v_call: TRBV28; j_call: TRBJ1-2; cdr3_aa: CASSFRQGWARGYTF
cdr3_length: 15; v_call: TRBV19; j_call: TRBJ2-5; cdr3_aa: CASSIGSGQPETQYF
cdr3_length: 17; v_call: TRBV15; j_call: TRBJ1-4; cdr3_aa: CATSGMGQPATNEKLFF
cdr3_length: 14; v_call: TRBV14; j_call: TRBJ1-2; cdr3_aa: CASSQGGTVGGYTF